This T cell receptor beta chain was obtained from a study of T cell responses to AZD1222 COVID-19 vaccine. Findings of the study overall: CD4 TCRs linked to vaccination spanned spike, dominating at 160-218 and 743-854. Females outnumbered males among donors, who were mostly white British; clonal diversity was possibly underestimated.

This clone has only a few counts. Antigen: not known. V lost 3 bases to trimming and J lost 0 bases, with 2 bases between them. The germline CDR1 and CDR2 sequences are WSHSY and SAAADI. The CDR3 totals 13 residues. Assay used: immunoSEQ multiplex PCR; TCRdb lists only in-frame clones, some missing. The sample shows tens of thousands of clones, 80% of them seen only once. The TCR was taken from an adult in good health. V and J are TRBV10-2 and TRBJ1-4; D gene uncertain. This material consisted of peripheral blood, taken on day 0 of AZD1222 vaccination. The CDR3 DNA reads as TGCGCCAGCAGTGAAGCAACTAATGAAAAACTGTTTTTT. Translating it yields CASSEATNEKLFF.